Listed below are T cell receptor beta chains from one sample, sequenced in a study of T cell repertoires in cytomegalovirus infection. TCRdb re-called the reads with MiXCR, one entry per CDR3 protein. The profile shows more than 650,000 distinct CDR3 sequences, 35% to 45% of them singletons. Source material: PBMCs. The receptors were sampled from a human donor in good health (CMV status not recorded). Some clones in this sample may be carry-over from other donors' samples. CDR3s include the opening cysteine and the closing phenylalanine or tryptophan.

j_call v_call cdr3_aa
TRBJ2-1 TRBV15 CATSRAGQGDYNEQFF
TRBJ2-1 TRBV19 CASSKVWTGAEGEQFF
TRBJ2-1 TRBV5-1 CASSFTAGPANEQFF
TRBJ1-5 TRBV27 CASSLRQNQPKHF
TRBJ1-1 TRBV5-6 CASSLGYTGMNTEAFF
TRBJ2-3 TRBV29-1 CSARDTPTDTQYF
TRBJ1-4 TRBV25-1 CASRTGVEGLFF
TRBJ1-5 TRBV7-2 CASSSLGTGVNAPQHF
TRBJ2-6 TRBV19 CASSLAGRISGANVLTF
TRBJ1-2 TRBV28 CASSFGDRDYGYTF
TRBJ2-2 TRBV19 CASSPGVAGGNTGELFF